These 21 T cell receptor beta chains were sequenced from one sample in a study of blood T cell repertoires in COVID-19. Libraries were prepared by immunoSEQ multiplex PCR; TCRdb keeps only in-frame clonotypes and omits some of them. The sample records more than 95,000 clones, roughly 80% being singletons. Input material: peripheral blood. The source of these receptors is a human donor in a cohort sampled during active COVID-19.

V is TRBV7-9 and J is TRBJ2-1, with 7 nucleotides matching TRBD1. The germline V gene has CDR1 SEHNR and CDR2 FQNEAQ (reference sequence). V trimming: 5 bases; J trimming: 8 bases; junction bases outside the gene matches: 9. The CDR3 has 14 amino acids. The CDR3 sequence is CASSPDRVPDEQFF. The CDR3 DNA sequence: TGTGCCAGCAGCCCCGACAGGGTTCCCGATGAGCAGTTCTTC.

The chain links TRBV10-3 to TRBJ1-1; no clear D. This CDR3 is 13 amino acids long. CDR1 is ENHRY and CDR2 is SYGVKD in the germline V gene. With 3 bases removed from V and 2 bases from J, the gap between germline ends came to 7 bases. The CDR3 reads CAISETLNTEAFF. Written as DNA, the CDR3 is TGTGCCATCAGTGAAACTCTTAACACTGAAGCTTTCTTT.

The chain carries TRBV5-1 and TRBJ1-2, with D maybe TRBD1 (6 bases). CDR3 length: 14 amino acids. From germline, CDR1 is SGHRS and CDR2 YFSETQ. V lost 4 bases and J lost 7, with 17 bases in between. CDR3 nucleotides: TGCGCCAGCAGCCCTGGGGGGGGGCAGGTTGGCTACACCTTC. This encodes CASSPGGGQVGYTF.

A note on this clone: No conserved phenylalanine or tryptophan is present at the end of the CDR3, so a read error is the likely explanation. The DNA is omitted, as the CDR3 cannot be located on it reliably, and the CDR3 follows TCRdb's listing. The chain links TRBV6-1 to TRBJ2-4; the table gives TRBD2 as D, unverified against the DNA. The CDR3 totals 10 residues, both ends included. Germline lookup yields CDR1 MNHNS and CDR2 SASEGT. The CDR3 loop is CASSEARVVL.

The chain has TRBV18 and TRBJ1-2; 8 nucleotides agree with TRBD1. Unmatched junction bases numbered 8, after V lost 3 bases and J lost 8 bases. Germline CDR1 is KGHSH and CDR2 is LQKENI. This CDR3 spans 14 amino acids. CDR3 bases: TGTGCCAGCTCACCTCAGGACAGGGCCCCCGGCTACACCTTC. Translating it yields CASSPQDRAPGYTF. The entire variable domain, with the rest obtained from reference TRBV18 and TRBJ1-2, is as follows: NAGVMQNPRHLVRRRGQEARLRCSPMKGHSHVYWYRQLPEEGLKFMVYLQKENIIDESGMPKERFSAEFPKEGPSILRIQQVVRGDSAAYFCASSPQDRAPGYTFGSGTRLTVV.

J is TRBJ2-1 and V is TRBV13; 7 bases are a match to TRBD1. In germline, CDR1 is PRHDT, CDR2 FYEKMQ (reference sequence). The CDR3 length is 18 residues. Germline trimming cut 5 bases from V and 4 bases from J; bases unmatched to any gene: 17. CDR3 loop: CASSPTAQTGNYYNEQFF. CDR3 DNA: TGTGCCAGCAGCCCTACAGCCCAGACAGGGAATTATTACAATGAGCAGTTCTTC.

CDR3 sequence: CASSSGQGLTEAFF. CDR3 bases: TGTGCCAGTAGTAGTGGACAGGGCTTGACTGAAGCTTTCTTT. V and J are TRBV19 and TRBJ1-1; 8 nucleotides agree with TRBD1. V was pared by 4 bases and J by 5 bases, with 6 bases of the junction left unmatched. The CDR3 sequence is 14 residues long. The germline V gene encodes CDR1 LNHDA and CDR2 SQIVND (reference sequence).

The rearrangement uses TRBV9 and TRBJ2-7, with a weak D call TRBD1 (5 bases). CDR1 is SGDLS, CDR2 YYNGEE, per germline. V shed 1 base and J shed 4 bases, with 6 bases lying between them. CDR3 length: 12 amino acids. In DNA, the CDR3 is TGTGCCAGCAGCGTAACAGGTTACGAGCAGTACTTC. This encodes CASSVTGYEQYF.

CDR3 residues: CASRNYLWETQYF. For the CDR3, the DNA is TGTGCCAGCAGAAACTACCTATGGGAGACCCAGTACTTC. This sequence joins TRBV21-1 and TRBJ2-5; TRBD2, the table's D call, was not compared with the DNA. TRBV21-1 represents a pseudogene. The CDR3 spans 13 residues.

This chain uses TRBV7-8 with TRBJ2-7, with a weak D call TRBD1 (5 bases). Germline-derived CDR1 and CDR2 are SGHVS and FQNEAQ. This CDR3 has 16 residues. Trimming pared 5 bases from V and 4 bases from J, leaving 21 bases between. CDR3 region: CASSPYARGVEYEQYF. For the CDR3, the DNA is TGTGCCAGCAGCCCCTATGCAAGGGGCGTGGAATACGAGCAGTACTTC.

CDR3 in DNA: TGCGCCAGCAGACGGACAGGGGGCTATGGCTACACCTTC. Its protein is CASRRTGGYGYTF. This chain joins TRBV5-1 and TRBJ1-2; 10 nucleotides match TRBD1. CDR1 SGHRS and CDR2 YFSETQ come from the germline V gene. The V segment lost 5 bases and the J segment 4 bases; nucleotides outside the gene matches: 2. This CDR3 contains 13 residues. The entire variable domain, with the rest obtained from reference TRBV5-1 and TRBJ1-2, is as follows: KAGVTQTPRYLIKTRGQQVTLSCSPISGHRSVSWYQQTPGQGLQFLFEYFSETQRNKGNFPGRFSGRQFSNSRSEMNVSTLELGDSALYLCASRRTGGYGYTFGSGTRLTVV.

This chain connects TRBV5-1 to TRBJ2-2; 11 bases match TRBD1. Germline V lookup: CDR1 SGHRS, CDR2 YFSETQ. V was pared by 0 bases and J by 4 bases, with 2 bases of the junction left unmatched. This CDR3 spans 16 amino acids. The CDR3 loop reads CASSLGDRGITGELFF. The CDR3 bases are TGCGCCAGCAGCTTGGGGGACAGGGGGATCACCGGGGAGCTGTTTTTT.

V gene TRBV18 combines with J gene TRBJ1-6; 7 nucleotides agree with TRBD1. CDR3 length: 17 amino acids. V dropped 6 bases and J dropped 10; count of bases not matched to a gene: 18. Germline V gives CDR1 KGHSH, CDR2 LQKENI. The CDR3 DNA reads as TGTGCCAGCTCTCCAAGGCCCTTAGGGACAGTTCAATCACCCCTCCACTTT. Protein product: CASSPRPLGTVQSPLHF. The whole variable domain, remainder taken from reference TRBV18 and TRBJ1-6, is NAGVMQNPRHLVRRRGQEARLRCSPMKGHSHVYWYRQLPEEGLKFMVYLQKENIIDESGMPKERFSAEFPKEGPSILRIQQVVRGDSAAYFCASSPRPLGTVQSPLHFGNGTRLTVT.

This chain connects TRBV6-1 to TRBJ1-5; 7 nucleotides align to TRBD1. The germline V gene encodes CDR1 MNHNS and CDR2 SASEGT. V trimming: 2 bases; J trimming: 3 bases; junction bases outside the gene matches: 10. There are 17 residues in the CDR3. CDR3 loop: CASSEYGSDRVNQPQHF. The CDR3 bases are TGTGCCAGCAGTGAATATGGCAGCGACAGGGTCAATCAGCCCCAGCATTTT.

This chain connects TRBV18 to TRBJ2-5; D ambiguous. Germline V gives CDR1 KGHSH, CDR2 LQKENI. CDR3 size: 15 residues. V dropped 0 bases and J dropped 0 bases, with 8 bases sitting between them. The CDR3 DNA is TGTGCCAGCTCACCACCACCCCCTAACCAAGAGACCCAGTACTTC. This translates into CASSPPPPNQETQYF.

The chain recombines TRBV5-1 with TRBJ2-5, with D possibly TRBD2 on 6 matching bases. The CDR3 consists of 14 residues. V shed 4 bases and J shed 5 bases, with 15 bases lying between them. CDR1 is SGHRS, CDR2 YFSETQ, per germline. CDR3 in amino acids: CASSLGRGGETQYF. CDR3 in DNA: TGCGCCAGCAGCCTGGGGCGGGGCGGTGAGACCCAGTACTTC. Complete variable domain (other parts from reference TRBV5-1 and TRBJ2-5): KAGVTQTPRYLIKTRGQQVTLSCSPISGHRSVSWYQQTPGQGLQFLFEYFSETQRNKGNFPGRFSGRQFSNSRSEMNVSTLELGDSALYLCASSLGRGGETQYFGPGTRLLVL.

The rearrangement links TRBV29-1 to TRBJ2-7, with D tentatively TRBD2 (6 bases). V lost 6 bases and J lost 4, with 10 bases in between. Per the germline V gene, CDR1 is SQVTM and CDR2 is ANQGSEA. The CDR3 spans 11 residues. CDR3 sequence reads: CSVLREYEQYF. The DNA of the CDR3 is TGCAGCGTCCTACGGGAGTACGAGCAGTACTTC.

The V and J genes are TRBV18 and TRBJ2-7; D gene ambiguous. The germline V and J ends were trimmed by 3 bases and 0 bases, with 3 bases remaining between them. The CDR3 sequence is 12 residues long. Germline CDR1 and CDR2: KGHSH and LQKENI. The chain's CDR3 is CASSPSSYEQYF. For the CDR3, the DNA is TGTGCCAGCTCACCTAGCTCCTACGAGCAGTACTTC.

The V and J genes are TRBV12-5 and TRBJ2-7; TRBD1 aligns across 8 bases. Germline loops: CDR1 LGHNT, CDR2 FRNRAP. V dropped 2 bases and J dropped 5; count of bases not matched to a gene: 8. The CDR3 spans 15 residues. The CDR3 loop reads CASGLPTDRGDEQYF. Here the CDR3 DNA reads TGTGCTAGTGGTTTGCCTACCGACAGGGGAGACGAGCAGTACTTC.

The rearrangement joins TRBV3-1 (or the pseudogene TRBV3-2) to TRBJ2-3; D perhaps matches TRBD2 (6 bases). Trimming cost V 3 bases and J 0 bases, with 7 bases left between them. This CDR3 is 14 amino acids long. Germline V gene lookup returns CDR1 LGHDT and CDR2 YNNKEL (reference sequence). DNA of the CDR3: TGTGCCAGCAGCCAGCTAGCGAGCACAGATACGCAGTATTTT. Protein: CASSQLASTDTQYF.

The chain uses TRBV7-8 and TRBJ1-2; 7 bases match TRBD1. Trimming removed 3 bases from V and 2 bases from J; junction bases left unmatched: 6. Germline CDR1 is SGHVS and CDR2 is FQNEAQ. CDR3 length: 15 residues. The CDR3 here is CASSLEGTANYGYTF. In DNA form, the CDR3 reads TGTGCCAGCAGCTTGGAGGGGACAGCCAACTATGGCTACACCTTC. The full variable domain, with the rest looked up from reference TRBV7-8 and TRBJ1-2, is GAGVSQSPRYKVAKRGQDVALRCDPISGHVSLFWYQQALGQGPEFLTYFQNEAQLDKSGLPSDRFFAERPEGSVSTLKIQRTQQEDSAVYLCASSLEGTANYGYTFGSGTRLTVV.